This section outlines one T cell receptor beta chain sequence together with its context. Extracted RNA was reverse transcribed, and the resulting cDNA served as sequencing template. Clones were read by immunoSEQ multiplex PCR, and TCRdb kept only the in-frame ones, dropping some. The table includes 130,000 to 150,000 clones, around 47% detected once. This sample was included in a study of CD8+ T cells in alopecia areata. Input material: CD4+ T cells sorted from blood. The sequence was obtained from a human donor with alopecia areata.

The CDR3 region is CASSSSDGNTIYF. DNA of the CDR3: TGCGCCAGCAGCTCATCGGATGGAAACACCATATATTTT. The chain recombines TRBV5-1 with TRBJ1-3; D unresolved. Trimming pared 3 bases from V and 3 bases from J, leaving 7 bases between. The V gene's germline CDR1 is SGHRS and CDR2 YFSETQ. The CDR3 is 13 residues long.